This T cell receptor (beta chain) is from a study of cytomegalovirus exposure and HLA in healthy donors. General study results and limits: DRB1 had the most TCR associations and HLA-C the fewest, a later analysis found, with rates varying by HLA locus.

Remarks on this clone: The antigen remains undetermined.

The PCR made use of 60 Vbeta and 13 Jbeta primers. Generated by immunoSEQ multiplex PCR, the TCRdb table keeps only in-frame clones and is missing some. The repertoire consists of under 130,000 clones, with 75% to 90% occurring once and the leading ten covering about 6.9%. Germline lookup yields CDR1 LNHNV and CDR2 YYDKDF (reference sequence). This CDR3 contains 18 residues. Trimming removed 0 bases at V and 2 bases at J, with 19 bases between. Sequencing was performed on PBMCs. The genes are TRBV15 and TRBJ1-1, with D tentatively TRBD1 (5 bases). This clonotype originated in a man aged 25-45 years in good health and CMV-seropositive. The CDR3 region has the DNA TGTGCCACCAGCAGAGATAGGGCAGGGAGGACACCTAACACTGAAGCTTTCTTT. Its protein is CATSRDRAGRTPNTEAFF. Combining the CDR3 with reference TRBV15 and TRBJ1-1 gives the whole variable domain DAMVIQNPRYQVTQFGKPVTLSCSQTLNHNVMYWYQQKSSQAPKLLFHYYDKDFNNEADTPDNFQSRRPNTSFCFLDIRSPGLGDTAMYLCATSRDRAGRTPNTEAFFGQGTRLTVV.